This TCR beta chain comes out of a study of T cell responses to AZD1222 COVID-19 vaccine (dated by TCRdb to the early 2020s). Looking at the study overall: TCR sequencing was performed for about 250 trial participants, of whom roughly 200 were given two doses of AZD1222 and approximately 25 were given two doses of MenACWY control vaccine. Trial participants were enrolled by age into 18-55, 56-69 and 70-plus year subgroups, with 148, 28 and 57 TCR-sequenced participants respectively. General study outcomes and caveats: Most participants were white British and females outnumbered males, and the authors suggested that clonal diversity may have been underestimated. Spike-specific TCR breadth and depth rose significantly after two AZD1222 doses compared with day 0 and with MenACWY recipients. CD4 TCRs associated with the vaccine covered the entire spike protein, and the dominant responses were in regions 160-218 and 743-854. Epitopes outside the regions mutated in the B.1.351 and B.1.1.7 variants were reportedly recognized by nearly half of the unique spike-specific TCRs. Conclusions about previously exposed vaccinees are limited, since just a handful of AZD1222 recipients were seropositive for SARS-CoV-2 at baseline. Because no samples from the day 14 peak response were available, repertoires could be characterized only after the peak T cell response. The 56-69-year group was small, and its depth increase did not reach significance, likely because of low power.

The meaning of the sample's time point label: about 28 days (+/-7) after the second vaccine dose. The treatment or condition label, read with the paper, signifies: meningococcal conjugate vaccine given as trial control. Samples from vaccinated people were obtained from the UK trials COV001 and COV002, which included a single-blind randomized controlled phase 2/3 trial of AZD1222 (ChAdOx1 nCoV-19) in healthy adults. Trial participant PBMC samples were collected at day 0 and day 28 after the second dose for TCRbeta chain sequencing. The CDR3 regions of human TCRbeta chains were analyzed by immunosequencing. Concerning the study's data processing: TCRs in the repertoires were compared against a reference library of SARS-CoV-2-specific TCRs that had been generated with the MIRA antigen-specificity platform. Breadth was defined as the fraction of unique TCRs that were SARS-CoV-2-associated. Depth was defined as the fraction of total T cells that were SARS-CoV-2-associated. Using the MIRA data, every spike-specific TCR was mapped to the spike region that the TCR reacted to and assigned to either a CD4 or a CD8 class. Log10-transformed breadth and depth values were compared by one-way ANOVA with Sidak's multiple comparisons tests. TCRdb's version of the immuneACCESS table is confined to in-frame rearrangements and falls short of the full clone set. An unresolved V gene accounts for under half of the shortfall where checked; the remainder is of unknown origin. V and J calls and clone size are as listed in that table; D and trimming were resolved from the DNA. A total of around 150,000 clones appear in this sample, roughly 89% of them only once. The ten largest clones represent roughly 7.1% of the sample.

A note on this clone: Its binding antigen is unknown. The record has no base qualities; no much larger clone is one base away.

Including the terminal cysteine and phenylalanine, the CDR3 comprises 13 residues. Only the CDR3 region is kept as DNA, spanning 39 bases read in frame from base 1. Sequences DFQATT (CDR1) and SNEGSKA (CDR2) are obtained from the germline V gene (reference sequence). A distance of 10 bases separates the germline ends of V and J, which lose 3 bases and 1 base respectively. This receptor was obtained from an adult who received the MenACWY meningococcal vaccine as a control. In this chain, TRBV20-1 is recombined with TRBJ2-7; the D gene lacks a confident call. The sequences come from peripheral blood, collected 28 days after the second dose of the MenACWY control vaccine. The CDR3 reads as follows: CSASRGVSYEQYF. The bases read TGCAGTGCTAGTCGAGGAGTTTCCTACGAGCAGTACTTC.